This TCR beta chain was retrieved from a study of cytomegalovirus exposure and HLA in healthy donors. Points from the study as a whole: A later analysis showed that HLA-associated TCR beta chains had undergone more clonal expansion than equally common others. Sequencing likely produced, as an artifact, a cluster of highly shared sequence variants.

For this clone: Its target is unknown.

Vbeta (60) and Jbeta (13) primers were used in the PCR. Here immunoSEQ multiplex PCR was the method, and the copy in TCRdb shows in-frame clones only, minus some. The sample includes around 200,000 clones, over 70% of them seen just once. The CDR3 has 14 amino acids. The sample was PBMCs. The receptor's source is a woman aged 55-69 years in good health and CMV-seropositive. V and J are TRBV21-1 and TRBJ2-7; TRBD2 was called by the table and not checked on the DNA. TRBV21-1 is a known pseudogene. CDR3 nucleotide sequence: TGTGCCAGCAGCAAACTCCGGAGCTCCTACGAGCAGTACTTC. Protein sequence: CASSKLRSSYEQYF.